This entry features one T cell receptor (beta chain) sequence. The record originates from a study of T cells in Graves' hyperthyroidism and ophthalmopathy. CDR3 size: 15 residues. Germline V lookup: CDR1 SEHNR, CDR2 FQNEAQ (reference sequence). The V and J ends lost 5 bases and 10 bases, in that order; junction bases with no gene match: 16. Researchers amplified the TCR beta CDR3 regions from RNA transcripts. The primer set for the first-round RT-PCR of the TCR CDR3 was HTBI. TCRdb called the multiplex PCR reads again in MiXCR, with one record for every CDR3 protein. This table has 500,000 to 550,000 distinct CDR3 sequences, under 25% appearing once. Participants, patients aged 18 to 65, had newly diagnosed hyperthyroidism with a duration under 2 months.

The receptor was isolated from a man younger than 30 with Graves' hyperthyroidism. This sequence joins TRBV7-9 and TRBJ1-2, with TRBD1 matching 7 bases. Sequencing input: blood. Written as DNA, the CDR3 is TGTGCCAGCAGCCGGACAGGAGGCGGCGTTCATACCTACACCTTC. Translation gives CASSRTGGGVHTYTF.